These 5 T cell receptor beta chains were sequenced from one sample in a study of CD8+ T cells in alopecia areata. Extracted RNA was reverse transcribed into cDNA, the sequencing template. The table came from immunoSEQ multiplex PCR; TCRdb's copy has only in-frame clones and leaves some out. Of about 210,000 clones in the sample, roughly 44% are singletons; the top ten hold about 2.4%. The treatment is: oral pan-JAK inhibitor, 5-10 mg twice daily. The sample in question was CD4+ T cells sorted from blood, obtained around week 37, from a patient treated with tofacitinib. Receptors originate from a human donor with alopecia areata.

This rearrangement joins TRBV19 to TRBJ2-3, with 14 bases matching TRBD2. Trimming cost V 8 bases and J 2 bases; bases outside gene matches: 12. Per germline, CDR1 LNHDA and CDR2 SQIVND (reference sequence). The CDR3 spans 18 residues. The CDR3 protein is CASAPGLAGEHATDTQYF. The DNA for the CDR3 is TGTGCCAGTGCACCGGGACTAGCGGGAGAACATGCCACAGATACGCAGTATTTT. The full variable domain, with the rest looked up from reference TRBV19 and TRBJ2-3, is DGGITQSPKYLFRKEGQNVTLSCEQNLNHDAMYWYRQDPGQGLRLIYYSQIVNDFQKGDIAEGYSVSREKKESFPLTVTSAQKNPTAFYLCASAPGLAGEHATDTQYFGPGTRLTVL.

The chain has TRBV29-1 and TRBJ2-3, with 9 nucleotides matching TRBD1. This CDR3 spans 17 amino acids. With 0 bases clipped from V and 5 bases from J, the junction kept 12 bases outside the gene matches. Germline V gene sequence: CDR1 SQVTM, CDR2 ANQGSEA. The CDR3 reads CSVEDRDRGSVEDTQYF. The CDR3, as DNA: TGCAGCGTTGAAGATCGAGACAGGGGGTCAGTGGAAGATACGCAGTATTTT.

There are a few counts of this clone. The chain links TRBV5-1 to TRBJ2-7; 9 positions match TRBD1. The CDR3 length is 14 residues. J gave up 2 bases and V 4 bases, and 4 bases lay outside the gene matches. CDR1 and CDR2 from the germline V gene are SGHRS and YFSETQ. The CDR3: CASSLRDRAYEQYF. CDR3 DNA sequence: TGCGCCAGCAGCCTCCGGGACAGGGCCTACGAGCAGTACTTC.

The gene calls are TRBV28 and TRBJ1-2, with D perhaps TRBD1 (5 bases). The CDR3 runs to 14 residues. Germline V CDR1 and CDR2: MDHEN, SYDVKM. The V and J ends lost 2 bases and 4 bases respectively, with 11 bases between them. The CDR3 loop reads CASSLPGQSYGYTF. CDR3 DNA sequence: TGTGCCAGCAGTTTACCAGGGCAGAGCTATGGCTACACCTTC.

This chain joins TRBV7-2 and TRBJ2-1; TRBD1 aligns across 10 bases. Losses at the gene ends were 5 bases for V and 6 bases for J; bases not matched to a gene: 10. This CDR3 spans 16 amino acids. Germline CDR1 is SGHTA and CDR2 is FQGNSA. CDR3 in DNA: TGTGCCAGCAGCCAAGGAGCGGACAGGGGGGGCAATGAGCAGTTCTTC. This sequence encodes CASSQGADRGGNEQFF. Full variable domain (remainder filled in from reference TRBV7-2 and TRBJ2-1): GAGVSQSPSNKVTEKGKDVELRCDPISGHTALYWYRQSLGQGLEFLIYFQGNSAPDKSGLPSDRFSAERTGGSVSTLTIQRTQQEDSAVYLCASSQGADRGGNEQFFGPGTRLTVL.